This T cell receptor beta chain was found in a study of cytomegalovirus exposure and HLA in healthy donors. Notes on the study in general: Both high specificity and high sensitivity reportedly marked the classifier's diagnosis of cytomegalovirus status. The listing of 150 or so TCR beta chains classed them as cytomegalovirus-associated. Researchers reported that three CMV-associated chains were confirmed in vitro as CMV antigen-specific.

TCRdb's copy holds only in-frame clones and misses some; the assay was immunoSEQ multiplex PCR. The table includes 100,000 to 120,000 clones, approximately 89% detected once. The ends lost 10 bases at V and 0 bases at J; junction bases unmatched: 9. The length of the CDR3 is 16 residues. Germline V gene lookup returns CDR1 LNHDA and CDR2 SQIVND (reference sequence). For this clone: Its antigen is as yet unknown.

The rearrangement links TRBV19 to TRBJ1-5; 10 nucleotides line up with TRBD1. This sequence was found in a young woman in good health and CMV-seronegative. The sequencing sample was made of PBMCs. The CDR3 nucleotides read TGTGCCACTCCCGGGACAGGGGATTGTAGCAATCAGCCCCAGCATTTT. Translated, it gives CATPGTGDCSNQPQHF.